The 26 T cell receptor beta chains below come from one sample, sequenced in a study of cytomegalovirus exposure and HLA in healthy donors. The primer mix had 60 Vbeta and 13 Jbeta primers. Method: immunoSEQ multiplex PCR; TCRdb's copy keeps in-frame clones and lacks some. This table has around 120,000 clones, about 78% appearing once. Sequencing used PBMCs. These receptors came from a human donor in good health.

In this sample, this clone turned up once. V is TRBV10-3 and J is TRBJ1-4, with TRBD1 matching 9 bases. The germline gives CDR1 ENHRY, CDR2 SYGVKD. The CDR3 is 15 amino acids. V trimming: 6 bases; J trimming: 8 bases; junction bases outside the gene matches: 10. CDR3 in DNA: TGTGCCATCAGCGACCGGGACAGGGCTGGGGAAAAACTGTTTTTT. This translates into CAISDRDRAGEKLFF.

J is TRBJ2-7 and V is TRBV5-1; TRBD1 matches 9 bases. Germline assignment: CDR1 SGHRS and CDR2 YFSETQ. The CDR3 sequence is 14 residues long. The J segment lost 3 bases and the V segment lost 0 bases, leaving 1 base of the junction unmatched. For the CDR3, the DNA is TGCGCCAGCAGCTTGGACAGGGGGCTCTACGAGCAGTACTTC. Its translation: CASSLDRGLYEQYF. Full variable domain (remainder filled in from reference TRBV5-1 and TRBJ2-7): KAGVTQTPRYLIKTRGQQVTLSCSPISGHRSVSWYQQTPGQGLQFLFEYFSETQRNKGNFPGRFSGRQFSNSRSEMNVSTLELGDSALYLCASSLDRGLYEQYFGPGTRLTVT.

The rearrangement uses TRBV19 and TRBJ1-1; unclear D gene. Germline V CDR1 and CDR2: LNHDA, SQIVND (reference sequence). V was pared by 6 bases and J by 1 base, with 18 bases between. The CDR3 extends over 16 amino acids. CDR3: CASRPREGNRNTEAFF. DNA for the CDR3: TGTGCCAGTAGACCCCGAGAGGGAAATAGGAACACTGAAGCTTTCTTT. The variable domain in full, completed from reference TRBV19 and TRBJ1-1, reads DGGITQSPKYLFRKEGQNVTLSCEQNLNHDAMYWYRQDPGQGLRLIYYSQIVNDFQKGDIAEGYSVSREKKESFPLTVTSAQKNPTAFYLCASRPREGNRNTEAFFGQGTRLTVV.

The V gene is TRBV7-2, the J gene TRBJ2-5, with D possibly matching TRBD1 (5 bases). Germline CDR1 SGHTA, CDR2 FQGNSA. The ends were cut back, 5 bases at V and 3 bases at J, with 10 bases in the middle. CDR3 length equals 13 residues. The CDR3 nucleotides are TGTGCCAGCAGCACCGACAGTAAAGAGACCCAGTACTTC. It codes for CASSTDSKETQYF.

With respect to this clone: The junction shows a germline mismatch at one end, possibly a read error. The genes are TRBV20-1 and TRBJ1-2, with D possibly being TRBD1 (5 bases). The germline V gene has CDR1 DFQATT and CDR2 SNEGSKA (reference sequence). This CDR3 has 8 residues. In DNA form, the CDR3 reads TGCAGTGCAACCCAGGGTCTCTTC. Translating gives CSATQGLF.

The CDR3 protein is CASSLTSSSGRLTDTQYF. The CDR3 DNA reads as TGTGCCAGCAGCTTAACGTCTTCTAGCGGGAGATTAACAGATACGCAGTATTTT. The V and J genes are TRBV7-3 and TRBJ2-3, with 10 positions matching TRBD2. The CDR3 has 18 residues. V was clipped by 0 bases and J by 3 bases; unmatched bases: 9. Looked up from germline, CDR1 is SGHTA and CDR2 is FQGTGA.

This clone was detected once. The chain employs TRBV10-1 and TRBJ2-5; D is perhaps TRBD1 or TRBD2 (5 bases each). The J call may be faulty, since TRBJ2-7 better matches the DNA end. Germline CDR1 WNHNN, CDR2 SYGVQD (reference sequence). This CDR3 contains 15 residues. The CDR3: CASSERSVWGHEQYF. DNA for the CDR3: TGCGCCAGCAGTGAGAGATCGGTGTGGGGACACGAGCAGTACTTC.

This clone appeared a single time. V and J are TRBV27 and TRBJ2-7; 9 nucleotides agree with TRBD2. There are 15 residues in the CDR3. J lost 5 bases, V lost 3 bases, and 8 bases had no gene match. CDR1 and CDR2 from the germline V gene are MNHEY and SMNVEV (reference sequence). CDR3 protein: CASSFLAGVGNEQYF. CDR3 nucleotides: TGTGCCAGCAGTTTTTTAGCGGGAGTTGGAAACGAGCAGTACTTC.

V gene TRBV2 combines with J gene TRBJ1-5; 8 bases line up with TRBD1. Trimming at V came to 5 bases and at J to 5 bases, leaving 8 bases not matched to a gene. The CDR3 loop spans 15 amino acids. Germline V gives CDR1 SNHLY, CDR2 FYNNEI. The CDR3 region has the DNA TGTGCCAGCAGTTACGGACAGGGAAGTCATCAGCCCCAGCATTTT. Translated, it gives CASSYGQGSHQPQHF.

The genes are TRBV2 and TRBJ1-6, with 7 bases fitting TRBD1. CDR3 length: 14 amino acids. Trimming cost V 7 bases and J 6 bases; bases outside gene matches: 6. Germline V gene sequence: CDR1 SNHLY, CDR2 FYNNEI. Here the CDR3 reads CASIRDSFNSPLHF. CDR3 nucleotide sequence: TGTGCCAGCATCCGGGACAGTTTTAATTCACCCCTCCACTTT.

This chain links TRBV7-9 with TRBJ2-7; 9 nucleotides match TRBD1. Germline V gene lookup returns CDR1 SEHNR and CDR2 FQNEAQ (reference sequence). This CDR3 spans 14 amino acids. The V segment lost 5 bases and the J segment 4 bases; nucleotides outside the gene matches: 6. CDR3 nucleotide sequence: TGTGCCAGCAGCGAAGGACAGGGGTCTTACGAGCAGTACTTC. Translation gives CASSEGQGSYEQYF.

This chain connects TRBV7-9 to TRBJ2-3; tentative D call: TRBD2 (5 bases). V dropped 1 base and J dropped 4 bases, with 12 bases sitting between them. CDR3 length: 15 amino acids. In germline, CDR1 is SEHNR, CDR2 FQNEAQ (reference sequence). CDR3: CASSLGGLTADTQYF. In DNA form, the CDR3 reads TGTGCCAGCAGCTTAGGCGGACTCACGGCAGATACGCAGTATTTT.

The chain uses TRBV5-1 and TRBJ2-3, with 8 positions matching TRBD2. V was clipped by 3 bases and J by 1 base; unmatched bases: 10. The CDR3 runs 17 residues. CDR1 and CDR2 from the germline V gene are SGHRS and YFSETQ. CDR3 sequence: CASSSTGGGRGTDTQYF. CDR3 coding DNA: TGCGCCAGCAGCTCCACCGGCGGGGGGAGGGGCACAGATACGCAGTATTTT.

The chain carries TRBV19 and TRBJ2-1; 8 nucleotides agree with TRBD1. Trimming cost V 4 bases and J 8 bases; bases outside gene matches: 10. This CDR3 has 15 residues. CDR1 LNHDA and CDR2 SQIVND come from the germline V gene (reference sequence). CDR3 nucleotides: TGTGCCAGTAGTACCACCGGACAGGGTTCGGATGAGCAGTTCTTC. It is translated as CASSTTGQGSDEQFF.

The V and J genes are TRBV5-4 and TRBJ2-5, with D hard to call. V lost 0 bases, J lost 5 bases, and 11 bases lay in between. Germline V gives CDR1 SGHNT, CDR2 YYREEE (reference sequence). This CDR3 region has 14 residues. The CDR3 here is CASSLDEVAETQYF. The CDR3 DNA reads TGTGCCAGCAGCTTGGACGAGGTTGCTGAGACCCAGTACTTC.

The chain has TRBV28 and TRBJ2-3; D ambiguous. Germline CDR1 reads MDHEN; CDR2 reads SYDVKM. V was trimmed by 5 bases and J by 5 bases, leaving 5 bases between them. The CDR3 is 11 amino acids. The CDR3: CASSPLDTQYF. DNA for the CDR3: TGTGCCAGCAGTCCACTAGATACGCAGTATTTT. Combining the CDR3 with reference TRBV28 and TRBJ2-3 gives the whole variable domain DVKVTQSSRYLVKRTGEKVFLECVQDMDHENMFWYRQDPGLGLRLIYFSYDVKMKEKGDIPEGYSVSREKKERFSLILESASTNQTSMYLCASSPLDTQYFGPGTRLTVL.

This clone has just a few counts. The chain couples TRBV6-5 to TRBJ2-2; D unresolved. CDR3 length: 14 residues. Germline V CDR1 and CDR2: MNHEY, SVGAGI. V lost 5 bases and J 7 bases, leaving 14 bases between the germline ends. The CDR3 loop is CASSEYWSSGELFF. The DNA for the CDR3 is TGTGCCAGCAGTGAATATTGGTCTAGCGGGGAGCTGTTTTTT.

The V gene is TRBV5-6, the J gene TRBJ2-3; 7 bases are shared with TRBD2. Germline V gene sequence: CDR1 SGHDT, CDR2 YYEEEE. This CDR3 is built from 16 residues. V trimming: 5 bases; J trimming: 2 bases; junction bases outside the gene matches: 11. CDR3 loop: CASSWEGPALTDTQYF. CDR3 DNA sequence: TGTGCCAGCAGTTGGGAGGGACCAGCCCTCACAGATACGCAGTATTTT.

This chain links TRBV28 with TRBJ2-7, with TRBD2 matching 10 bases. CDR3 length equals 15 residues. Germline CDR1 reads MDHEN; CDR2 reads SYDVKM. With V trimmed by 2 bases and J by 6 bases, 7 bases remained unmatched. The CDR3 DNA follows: TGTGCCAGCAGTTTAGTGGGCCTAGCGGGAGCCGAGCAGTACTTC. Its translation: CASSLVGLAGAEQYF.

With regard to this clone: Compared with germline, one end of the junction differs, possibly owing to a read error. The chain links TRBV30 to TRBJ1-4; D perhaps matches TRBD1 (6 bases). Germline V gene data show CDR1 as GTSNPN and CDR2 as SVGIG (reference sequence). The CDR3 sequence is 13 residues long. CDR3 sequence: CAWSRGTRGGCGF. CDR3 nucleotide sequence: TGTGCCTGGAGTCGAGGGACAAGGGGAGGGTGCGGTTTT.

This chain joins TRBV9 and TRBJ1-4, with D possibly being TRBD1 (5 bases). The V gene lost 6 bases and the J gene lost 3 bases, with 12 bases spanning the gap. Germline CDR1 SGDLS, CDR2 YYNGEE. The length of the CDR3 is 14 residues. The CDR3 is CASNRLGANEKLFF. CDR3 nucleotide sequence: TGTGCCAGCAACAGGCTAGGGGCTAATGAAAAACTGTTTTTT.

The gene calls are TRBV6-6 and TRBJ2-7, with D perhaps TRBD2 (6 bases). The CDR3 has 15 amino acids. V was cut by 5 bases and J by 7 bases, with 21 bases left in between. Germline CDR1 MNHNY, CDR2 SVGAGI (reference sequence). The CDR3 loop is CASSPSGRPLLEQYF. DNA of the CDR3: TGTGCCAGCAGTCCCTCGGGGAGGCCCCTCCTGGAGCAGTACTTC.

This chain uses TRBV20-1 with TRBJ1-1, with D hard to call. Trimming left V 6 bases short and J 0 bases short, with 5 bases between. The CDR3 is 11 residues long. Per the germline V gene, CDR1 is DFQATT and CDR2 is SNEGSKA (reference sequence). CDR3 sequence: CSAPLNTEAFF. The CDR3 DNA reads TGCAGTGCCCCTCTGAACACTGAAGCTTTCTTT.

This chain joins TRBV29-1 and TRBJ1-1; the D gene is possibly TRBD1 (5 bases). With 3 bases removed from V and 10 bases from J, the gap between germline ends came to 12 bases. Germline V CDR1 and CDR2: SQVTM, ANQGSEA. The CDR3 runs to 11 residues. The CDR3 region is CSVDKGYVAFF. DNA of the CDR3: TGCAGCGTTGATAAGGGGTATGTAGCTTTCTTT.

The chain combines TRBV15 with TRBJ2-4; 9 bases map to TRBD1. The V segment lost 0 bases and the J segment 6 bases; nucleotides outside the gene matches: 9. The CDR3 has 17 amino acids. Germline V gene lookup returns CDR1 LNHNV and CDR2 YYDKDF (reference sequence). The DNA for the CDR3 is TGTGCCACCAGCAGAGATATACAGGGGGCGGACAGAAACATTCAGTACTTC. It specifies CATSRDIQGADRNIQYF.

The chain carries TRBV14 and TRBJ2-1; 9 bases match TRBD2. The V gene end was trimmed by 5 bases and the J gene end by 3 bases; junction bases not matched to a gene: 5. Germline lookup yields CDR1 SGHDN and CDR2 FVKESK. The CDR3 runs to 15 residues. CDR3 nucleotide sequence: TGTGCCAGCAGCAAAGCGGGAGGTCTCTACAATGAGCAGTTCTTC. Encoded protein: CASSKAGGLYNEQFF.